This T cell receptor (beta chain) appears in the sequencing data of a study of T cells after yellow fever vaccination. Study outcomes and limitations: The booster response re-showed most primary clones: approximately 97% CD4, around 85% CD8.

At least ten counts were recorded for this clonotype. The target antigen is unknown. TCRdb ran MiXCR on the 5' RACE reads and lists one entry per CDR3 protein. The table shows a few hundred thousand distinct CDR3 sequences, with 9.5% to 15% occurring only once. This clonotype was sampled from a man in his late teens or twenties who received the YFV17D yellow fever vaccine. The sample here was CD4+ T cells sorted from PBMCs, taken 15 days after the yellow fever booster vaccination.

CDR3 residues: CASSYSSDPGNANTGELFF. CDR3 nucleotide sequence: TGTGCCAGCAGTTACTCCTCAGATCCGGGTAACGCGAACACCGGGGAGCTGTTTTTT. J is TRBJ2-2 and V is TRBV6-2 or TRBV6-3, with D hard to call. Trimming took off 0 bases at V and 0 bases at J, with 17 bases between the two ends. The germline V gene has CDR1 MNHEY and CDR2 SVGEGT. This CDR3 contains 19 residues.